This T cell receptor (beta chain) derives from a study of blood T cell repertoires in COVID-19. The overall study: Some COVID-19 samples were acute and others convalescent; all came from the United States, Italy and Spain.

Repertoires were generated with immunoSEQ multiplex PCR, while TCRdb's copy carries only in-frame clones and drops some. The table lists around 50,000 clones, 80% to 95% of them singletons. The V end lost 8 bases, the J end lost 0 bases, and 8 bases lay between the germline ends. In germline, CDR1 is MNHNY, CDR2 SVGAGI (reference sequence). The CDR3 is made up of 12 amino acids. Sequenced sample: peripheral blood. The sequence was obtained from a human donor in a cohort sampled during active COVID-19. This sequence joins TRBV6-6 and TRBJ2-7; tentatively, D is TRBD2 (6 bases). CDR3 amino acids: CASGRSSYEQYF. The CDR3 bases are TGTGCCAGCGGGAGGAGCTCCTACGAGCAGTACTTC.